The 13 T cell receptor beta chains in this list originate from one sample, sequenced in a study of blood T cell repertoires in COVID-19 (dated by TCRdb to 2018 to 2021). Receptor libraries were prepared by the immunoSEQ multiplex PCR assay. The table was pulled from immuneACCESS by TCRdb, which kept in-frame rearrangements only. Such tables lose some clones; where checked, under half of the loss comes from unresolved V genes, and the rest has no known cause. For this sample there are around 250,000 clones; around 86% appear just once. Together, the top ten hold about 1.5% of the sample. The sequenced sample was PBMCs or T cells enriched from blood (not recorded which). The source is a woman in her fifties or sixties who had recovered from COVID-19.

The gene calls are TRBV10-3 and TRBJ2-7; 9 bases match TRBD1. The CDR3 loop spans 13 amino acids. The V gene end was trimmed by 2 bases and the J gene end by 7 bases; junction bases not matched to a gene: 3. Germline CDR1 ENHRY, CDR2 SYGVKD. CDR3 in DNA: TGTGCCATCAGTGAGGACAGGGGGTCTGAGCAGTACTTC. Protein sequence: CAISEDRGSEQYF.

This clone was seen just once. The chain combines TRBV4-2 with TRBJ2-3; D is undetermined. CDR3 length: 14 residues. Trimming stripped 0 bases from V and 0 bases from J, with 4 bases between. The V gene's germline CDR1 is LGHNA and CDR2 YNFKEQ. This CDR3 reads CASSQEHSTDTQYF. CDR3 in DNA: TGTGCCAGCAGCCAAGAACACAGCACAGATACGCAGTATTTT.

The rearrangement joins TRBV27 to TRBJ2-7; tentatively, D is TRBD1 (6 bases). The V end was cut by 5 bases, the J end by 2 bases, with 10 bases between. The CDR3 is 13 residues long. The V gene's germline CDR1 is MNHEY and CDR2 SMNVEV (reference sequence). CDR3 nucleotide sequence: TGTGCCAGCAGTCAACAGGGTCCCTACGAGCAGTACTTC. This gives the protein CASSQQGPYEQYF.

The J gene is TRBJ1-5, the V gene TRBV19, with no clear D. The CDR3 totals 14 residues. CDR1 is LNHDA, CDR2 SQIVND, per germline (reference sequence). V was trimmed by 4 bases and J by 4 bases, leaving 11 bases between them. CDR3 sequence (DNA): TGTGCCAGTAGTAGCGGGGATGGGAATCAGCCCCAGCATTTT. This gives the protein CASSSGDGNQPQHF.

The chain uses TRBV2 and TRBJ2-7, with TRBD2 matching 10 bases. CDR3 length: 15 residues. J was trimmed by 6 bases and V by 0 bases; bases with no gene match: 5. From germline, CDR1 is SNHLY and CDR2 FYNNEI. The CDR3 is CASSEALAGVGEQYF. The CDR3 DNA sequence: TGTGCCAGCAGTGAAGCGCTAGCGGGAGTAGGCGAGCAGTACTTC.

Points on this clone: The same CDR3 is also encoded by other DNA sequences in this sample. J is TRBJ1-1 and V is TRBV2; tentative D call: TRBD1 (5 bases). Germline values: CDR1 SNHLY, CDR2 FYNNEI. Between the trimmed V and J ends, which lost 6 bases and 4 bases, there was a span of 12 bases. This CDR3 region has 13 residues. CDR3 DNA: TGTGCCAGCAGGAGGGGAGGGGTCACTGAAGCTTTCTTT. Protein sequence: CASRRGGVTEAFF.

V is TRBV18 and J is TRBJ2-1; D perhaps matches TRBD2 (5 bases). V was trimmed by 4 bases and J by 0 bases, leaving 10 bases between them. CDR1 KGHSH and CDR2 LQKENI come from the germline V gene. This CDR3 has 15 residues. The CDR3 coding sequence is TGTGCCAGCTCACTAGGACTGGCCTCCTACAATGAGCAGTTCTTC. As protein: CASSLGLASYNEQFF.

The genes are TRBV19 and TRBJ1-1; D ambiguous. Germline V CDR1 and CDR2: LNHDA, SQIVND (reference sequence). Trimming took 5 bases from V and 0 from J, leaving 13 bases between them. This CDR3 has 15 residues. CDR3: CASSVLAGMNTEAFF. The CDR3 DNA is TGTGCCAGTAGTGTGTTGGCAGGAATGAACACTGAAGCTTTCTTT.

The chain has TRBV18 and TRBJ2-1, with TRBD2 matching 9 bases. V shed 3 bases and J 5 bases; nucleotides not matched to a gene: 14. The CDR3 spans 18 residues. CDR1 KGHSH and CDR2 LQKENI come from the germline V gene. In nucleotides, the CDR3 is TGTGCCAGCTCACCGTATGCGGGAGGGGCCCTGGTCCACAATGAGCAGTTCTTC. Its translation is CASSPYAGGALVHNEQFF.

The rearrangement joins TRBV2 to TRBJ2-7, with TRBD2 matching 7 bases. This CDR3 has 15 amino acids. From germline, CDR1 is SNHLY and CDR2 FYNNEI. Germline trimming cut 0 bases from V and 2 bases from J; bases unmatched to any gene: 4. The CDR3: CASSEAREPPYEQYF. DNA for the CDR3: TGTGCCAGCAGTGAAGCGCGGGAGCCCCCCTACGAGCAGTACTTC.

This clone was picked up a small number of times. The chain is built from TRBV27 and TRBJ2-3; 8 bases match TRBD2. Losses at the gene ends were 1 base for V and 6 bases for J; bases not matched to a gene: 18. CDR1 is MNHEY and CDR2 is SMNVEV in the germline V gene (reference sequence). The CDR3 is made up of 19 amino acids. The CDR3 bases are TGTGCCAGCAGTTTATACGGGACTAGTTATGTCGCTGAGTCGGATACGCAGTATTTT. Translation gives CASSLYGTSYVAESDTQYF.

CDR3 nucleotides: TGTGCCAGTAGTCCAGGGATTGGTGGAAACACCATATATTTT. It codes for CASSPGIGGNTIYF. The V gene is TRBV19, the J gene TRBJ1-3; D may be TRBD1 (5 bases). Trimming shortened V by 5 bases and J by 3 bases, and 11 bases separated the two germline ends. The CDR3 spans 14 residues. The V gene's germline CDR1 is LNHDA and CDR2 SQIVND (reference sequence).

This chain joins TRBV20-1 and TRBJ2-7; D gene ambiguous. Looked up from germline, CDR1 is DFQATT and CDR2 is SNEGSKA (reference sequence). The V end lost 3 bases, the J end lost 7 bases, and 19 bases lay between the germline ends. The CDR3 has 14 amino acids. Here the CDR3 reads CSASSSGPELEQYF. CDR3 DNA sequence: TGCAGTGCTAGTTCATCGGGTCCGGAGTTGGAGCAGTACTTC.